One sample yielded the 25 T cell receptor beta chains listed below, sequenced in a study of T-cell memory formation after mild COVID-19. TCRdb called the 5' RACE reads again in MiXCR, with one record for every CDR3 protein. The sample includes around 370,000 distinct CDR3 sequences, under 25% seen only once; the top ten take around 12%. The sequenced sample consisted of PBMCs or a T cell subset sorted from them (not recorded which). These TCRs come from an adult woman who had mild COVID-19 (a few samples of this study predate the infection). Cell type and time point are not known.

This clonotype appeared a few times. This chain connects TRBV29-1 to TRBJ2-1, with D perhaps matching TRBD2 (6 bases). Germline CDR1 is SQVTM and CDR2 is ANQGSEA. The CDR3 sequence is 15 residues long. V lost 6 bases and J lost 7, with 22 bases in between. Written as DNA, the CDR3 is TGCAGCGTCCCGACTACCGGGGAGGACTATAATGAGCAGTTCTTC. It encodes CSVPTTGEDYNEQFF.

V usage is TRBV5-1 and J usage is TRBJ2-5, with 7 positions matching TRBD1. Germline trimming cut 0 bases from V and 5 bases from J; bases unmatched to any gene: 7. The germline V gene has CDR1 SGHRS and CDR2 YFSETQ. This CDR3 has 15 amino acids. In nucleotides, the CDR3 is TGCGCCAGCAGCTTGGGGGACAGCTCCGGGGAGACCCAGTACTTC. Its translation is CASSLGDSSGETQYF.

V and J are TRBV11-3 and TRBJ1-2; TRBD1 might be the D (5 bases). Trimming removed 0 bases at V and 3 bases at J, with 8 bases between. The CDR3 has 14 amino acids. Germline V CDR1 and CDR2: SGHNT, YENEEA. Here the CDR3 reads CASSLDQGYYGYTF. DNA for the CDR3: TGTGCCAGCAGCTTAGATCAGGGTTACTATGGCTACACCTTC.

J is TRBJ2-7 and V is TRBV20-1; the D call may be TRBD1 or TRBD2 (5 bases each). In germline, CDR1 is DFQATT, CDR2 SNEGSKA (reference sequence). The length of the CDR3 is 11 residues. V lost 7 bases and J 4 bases, leaving 11 bases between the germline ends. The DNA of the CDR3 is TGCAGTGTGGGGGAAAGTTACGAGCAGTACTTC. This translates into CSVGESYEQYF.

The chain joins TRBV20-1 to TRBJ2-2; D uncertain. This CDR3 region has 13 residues. V lost 5 bases to trimming and J lost 4 bases, with 11 bases between them. In germline, CDR1 is DFQATT, CDR2 SNEGSKA (reference sequence). The CDR3 here is CSAWRSGTGELFF. The CDR3, as DNA: TGCAGTGCTTGGCGATCAGGCACCGGGGAGCTGTTTTTT.

This sequence joins TRBV5-1 and TRBJ2-5; D might be TRBD1 (5 bases). Germline values: CDR1 SGHRS, CDR2 YFSETQ. V lost 0 bases to trimming and J lost 1 base, with 13 bases between them. The length of the CDR3 is 16 residues. This CDR3 is CASSLGGSRVQETQYF. CDR3 coding DNA: TGCGCCAGCAGCTTGGGGGGCTCTAGAGTCCAAGAGACCCAGTACTTC.

This clonotype showed up just a few times. This sequence joins TRBV5-1 and TRBJ2-3; TRBD1 or TRBD2 may be the D gene (5 bases each). This CDR3 has 16 amino acids. The germline gives CDR1 SGHRS, CDR2 YFSETQ. V shed 4 bases and J shed 5 bases, with 20 bases lying between them. The CDR3 is CASSTGDRSRGDTQYF. The CDR3 bases are TGCGCCAGCAGCACTGGAGACAGATCGAGGGGAGATACGCAGTATTTT.

V usage is TRBV5-5 and J usage is TRBJ2-7; TRBD2 matches 13 bases. This CDR3 comprises 15 residues. In germline, CDR1 is SGHKS, CDR2 YYEKEE (reference sequence). The ends lost 5 bases at V and 0 bases at J; junction bases unmatched: 2. CDR3 nucleotide sequence: TGTGCCAGCAGTTGGACTAGCGGGAGCTCCTACGAGCAGTACTTC. Translating gives CASSWTSGSSYEQYF.

This clonotype was observed a handful of times. The CDR3 DNA follows: TGTGCCAGCAGCTTAGTACGGGGGTTGGGCACTGAAGCTTTCTTT. It is translated as CASSLVRGLGTEAFF. The rearrangement links TRBV7-2 to TRBJ1-1; perhaps TRBD1 as D (5 bases). Trimming cost V 1 base and J 4 bases, with 13 bases left between them. This CDR3 spans 15 amino acids. Germline V gene lookup returns CDR1 SGHTA and CDR2 FQGNSA.

This clonotype was found a few times. This sequence joins TRBV7-2 and TRBJ2-5; a possible D gene is TRBD2 (6 bases). The V gene's germline CDR1 is SGHTA and CDR2 FQGNSA. Trimming cost V 5 bases and J 5 bases, with 12 bases left between them. The CDR3 totals 13 residues. The DNA for the CDR3 is TGTGCCAGCAGCCGCTGGGGGGAGGAGACCCAGTACTTC. Its protein product is CASSRWGEETQYF.

This clonotype was observed a handful of times. This rearrangement joins TRBV11-2 to TRBJ2-7; perhaps D is TRBD1 or TRBD2 (6 bases each). In germline, CDR1 is SGHAT, CDR2 FQNNGV. Trimming cost V 5 bases and J 3 bases, with 17 bases left between them. The CDR3 loop spans 15 amino acids. CDR3 protein: CASSPQGGGRYEQYF. For the CDR3, the DNA is TGTGCCAGCAGCCCACAAGGGGGAGGCCGCTACGAGCAGTACTTC.

This chain uses TRBV12-3 or TRBV12-4 with TRBJ2-7; D possibly corresponds to TRBD2 (5 bases). This CDR3 is built from 18 residues. The ends were cut back, 8 bases at V and 2 bases at J, with 28 bases in the middle. The CDR3 spells CASASGREVPFRAYEQYF. CDR3 DNA: TGTGCCAGCGCCTCCGGCCGGGAAGTACCATTTCGCGCCTACGAGCAGTACTTC.

The V call is TRBV12-3 or TRBV12-4, the J call TRBJ1-4; D unresolved. This CDR3 has 17 residues. V lost 7 bases and J lost 0, with 18 bases in between. The CDR3 protein is CASNLEVSAPTNEKLFF. The CDR3 nucleotides are TGTGCCAGCAATCTGGAGGTGTCTGCTCCAACTAATGAAAAACTGTTTTTT.

The rearrangement joins TRBV24-1 to TRBJ2-5, with D maybe TRBD1 (5 bases). CDR3 length: 15 amino acids. In germline, CDR1 is KGHDR, CDR2 SFDVKD. The V end lost 4 bases, the J end lost 5 bases, and 16 bases lay between the germline ends. CDR3 DNA: TGTGCCACCAGTGAACGGCAGGGCATCGAGGAGACCCAGTACTTC. Translating gives CATSERQGIEETQYF.

This clonotype turned up a few times. The rearrangement joins TRBV7-9 to TRBJ1-1; TRBD1 might be the D (6 bases). The CDR3 consists of 16 residues. CDR1 is SEHNR and CDR2 is FQNEAQ in the germline V gene (reference sequence). Deletions cut 1 base from V and 0 bases from J, with 12 bases between. The chain's CDR3 is CASSLEGAGVNTEAFF. DNA for the CDR3: TGTGCCAGCAGCTTAGAGGGTGCAGGGGTGAACACTGAAGCTTTCTTT.

The chain links TRBV27 to TRBJ2-5, with 9 positions matching TRBD2. Germline CDR1 reads MNHEY; CDR2 reads SMNVEV (reference sequence). The ends lost 0 bases at V and 3 bases at J; junction bases unmatched: 8. CDR3 length: 17 amino acids. The CDR3 sequence: CASSLSTIASGKETQYF. Here the CDR3 DNA reads TGTGCCAGCAGTTTATCGACTATTGCTAGCGGGAAAGAGACCCAGTACTTC.

The chain joins TRBV6-5 to TRBJ2-1; D gene unclear. Looked up from germline, CDR1 is MNHEY and CDR2 is SVGAGI. The CDR3 runs 12 residues. V was clipped by 6 bases and J by 7 bases, with 10 bases between them. The CDR3 nucleotides are TGTGCCAGCAGCCGTCAGGCGAATGAGCAGTTCTTC. Amino acids: CASSRQANEQFF.

This clonotype was seen a single time. The CDR3 DNA reads TGTGCCAGCAGGCCGACAGGGGTAAAAAATCAGCCCCAGCATTTT. Translated: CASRPTGVKNQPQHF. The chain employs TRBV6-5 and TRBJ1-5; TRBD1 matches 8 bases. V lost 6 bases, J lost 4 bases, and 8 bases stayed unmatched. The CDR3 contains 15 residues. The germline gives CDR1 MNHEY, CDR2 SVGAGI.

This clonotype came up a few times. The chain employs TRBV12-3 or TRBV12-4 and TRBJ2-7; 11 bases fit TRBD2. The CDR3 sequence is 14 residues long. Trimming removed 3 bases from V and 5 bases from J; junction bases left unmatched: 3. The CDR3 is CASSLTSGIHEQYF. CDR3 nucleotides: TGTGCCAGCAGTTTGACTAGCGGGATCCACGAGCAGTACTTC.

V and J are TRBV12-3 or TRBV12-4 and TRBJ1-6; D is unclear. The CDR3 totals 13 residues. The V gene lost 2 bases and the J gene lost 9 bases, with 8 bases spanning the gap. CDR3 DNA: TGTGCCAGCAGTTTATCGGGGAGTTCACCCCTCCACTTT. Its translation: CASSLSGSSPLHF.

The CDR3 DNA sequence: TGTGCCAGCGCCGTCCCCTCCCAAGGGGCCAACGTCCTGACTTTC. Translating it yields CASAVPSQGANVLTF. The rearrangement joins TRBV28 to TRBJ2-6; D unresolved. Germline CDR1 is MDHEN and CDR2 is SYDVKM. The CDR3 length is 15 residues. Trimming stripped 8 bases from V and 4 bases from J, with 15 bases between.

This clonotype was observed a few times. This rearrangement joins TRBV9 to TRBJ2-2; no clear D gene. The V gene lost 0 bases and the J gene lost 0 bases, with 9 bases spanning the gap. Germline V lookup: CDR1 SGDLS, CDR2 YYNGEE. The CDR3 has 16 residues. The DNA for the CDR3 is TGTGCCAGCAGCGTAGAAAATACACCGAACACCGGGGAGCTGTTTTTT. Translation: CASSVENTPNTGELFF.

This clonotype was seen many times. This rearrangement joins TRBV3-1 to TRBJ2-2; TRBD1 is a possible D gene (7 bases). The germline V gene encodes CDR1 LGHDT and CDR2 YNNKEL (reference sequence). CDR3 length equals 14 residues. The V gene lost 3 bases and the J gene lost 10 bases, with 15 bases spanning the gap. CDR3 sequence (DNA): TGTGCCAGCAGCCACCAGACAGGGCGGGAGGAGCTGTTTTTT. It yields the protein CASSHQTGREELFF.

This clonotype was counted between two and nine times. V is TRBV5-1 and J is TRBJ2-7; the D gene is possibly TRBD2 (5 bases). V lost 0 bases and J 5 bases, leaving 9 bases between the germline ends. Germline CDR1 SGHRS, CDR2 YFSETQ. This CDR3 spans 13 amino acids. CDR3 loop: CASSLAGSNEQYF. The CDR3 DNA is TGCGCCAGCAGCTTGGCGGGGTCCAACGAGCAGTACTTC.

The table lists this clonotype with a few counts. The rearrangement joins TRBV12-3 or TRBV12-4 to TRBJ2-3; weak D call: TRBD1 (6 bases). This CDR3 has 14 residues. V was clipped by 7 bases and J by 4 bases, with 15 bases between them. Here the CDR3 reads CASTFTGTPDTQYF. The CDR3 bases are TGTGCCAGCACCTTTACAGGGACCCCAGATACGCAGTATTTT.